This TCR beta chain comes out of a study of T cells in Graves' hyperthyroidism and ophthalmopathy. Study information: Before treatment of any kind, peripheral blood was taken at initial diagnosis.

RNA transcripts gave rise to amplified TCR beta CDR3 regions. The study used the HTBI primer set for a first-round RT-PCR of the TCR CDR3. Each CDR3 protein is one row after TCRdb ran MiXCR on the multiplex PCR reads. This sample has hundreds of thousands of distinct CDR3 sequences, with about 14% found just once. Fresh peripheral blood, more than 8 ml of it, supplied the PBMCs. Points on this clonotype: Its matching antigen is unknown.

General study points: The model made its ophthalmopathy prediction, and onset followed a median about 6 months later. Ophthalmopathy was separated from stable hyperthyroidism by a 13 V-J model.

Germline V gene lookup returns CDR1 LNHDA and CDR2 SQIVND (reference sequence). The CDR3 sequence is 16 residues long. V lost 5 bases to trimming and J lost 3 bases; unmatched junction nucleotides: 9. The chain employs TRBV19 and TRBJ2-7; 11 nucleotides match TRBD2. The sequence came from a man aged 18 to 30 with Graves' ophthalmopathy. The specimen was blood. This chain's CDR3 is CASSRSSGGPGYEQYF. As DNA, the CDR3 is TGTGCCAGTAGTCGGTCTAGCGGGGGGCCGGGCTACGAGCAGTACTTC.